These 18 T cell receptor beta chains share one sample of origin, sequenced in a study of T cells after yellow fever vaccination (dated by TCRdb to between 2018 and 2020). What the treatment or condition label conveys for this sample: live attenuated yellow fever vaccine strain. Library generation was performed with 5' RACE. Sequencer: Illumina HiSeq 2500. TCRdb reworked the public reads: Q25 trimming with fastp, MiXCR clone assembly, productive beta chains retained. Identical CDR3 protein sequences are pooled into one entry, listed with their most common genes and DNA. For this sample the table gives about 330,000 distinct CDR3 sequences, of which around 8.1% were detected only once. Roughly a sixth of the sample lies in the top ten. Sequencing was performed on PBMCs, taken approximately 40 days after the first yellow fever vaccination. These receptors were obtained from a man aged 18-30 years who received the YFV17D yellow fever vaccine.

V is TRBV20-1 and J is TRBJ1-1; 7 bases are shared with TRBD1. This CDR3 contains 12 residues. Germline V gene data show CDR1 as DFQATT and CDR2 as SNEGSKA (reference sequence). V was clipped by 5 bases and J by 7 bases; unmatched bases: 7. CDR3 sequence: CSALGQAFEAFF. The CDR3 coding sequence is TGCAGTGCTCTCGGACAGGCCTTTGAAGCTTTCTTT.

The gene calls are TRBV7-8 and TRBJ1-5; D possibly corresponds to TRBD1 (5 bases). V was shortened by 5 bases and J by 5 bases, with 19 bases between the two germline ends. The CDR3 is made up of 16 amino acids. Germline CDR1 reads SGHVS; CDR2 reads FQNEAQ. The CDR3 DNA sequence: TGTGCCAGCAGCGCCCGGGACGGATCCATCCATCAGCCCCAGCATTTT. Encoded protein: CASSARDGSIHQPQHF. The full variable domain, with the rest looked up from reference TRBV7-8 and TRBJ1-5, is GAGVSQSPRYKVAKRGQDVALRCDPISGHVSLFWYQQALGQGPEFLTYFQNEAQLDKSGLPSDRFFAERPEGSVSTLKIQRTQQEDSAVYLCASSARDGSIHQPQHFGDGTRLSIL.

This clonotype was recorded many times. This chain uses TRBV9 with TRBJ2-7, with D tentatively TRBD1 or TRBD2 (6 bases each). This CDR3 region has 14 residues. The germline V gene encodes CDR1 SGDLS and CDR2 YYNGEE. Deletions cut 0 bases from V and 2 bases from J, with 9 bases between. The chain's CDR3 is CASSVGGGTYEQYF. CDR3 coding DNA: TGTGCCAGCAGCGTAGGAGGGGGGACCTACGAGCAGTACTTC.

This rearrangement joins TRBV10-3 to TRBJ1-2; 8 nucleotides agree with TRBD1. Germline V gene sequence: CDR1 ENHRY, CDR2 SYGVKD. Losses at the gene ends were 7 bases for V and 8 bases for J; bases not matched to a gene: 9. The CDR3 runs to 13 residues. The CDR3 DNA is TGTGCCATCACAGGTGACAGGGGATGGGGCTACACCTTC. Amino acids: CAITGDRGWGYTF.

The chain has TRBV19 and TRBJ2-3, with D tentatively TRBD2 (6 bases). V gave up 2 bases and J gave up 2 bases, with 17 bases separating them. Germline loops: CDR1 LNHDA, CDR2 SQIVND (reference sequence). The CDR3 loop spans 17 amino acids. CDR3 sequence: CASSISLSSGNTDTQYF. The DNA of the CDR3 is TGTGCCAGTAGTATAAGCCTCAGTAGCGGAAACACAGATACGCAGTATTTT.

This clonotype was seen a handful of times. The CDR3 loop reads CASGARAHPNNSPLHF. The CDR3 nucleotides read TGTGCTAGTGGTGCCAGGGCACACCCTAATAATTCACCCCTCCACTTT. V is TRBV12-5 and J is TRBJ1-6, with D perhaps TRBD1 (5 bases). Germline V gene sequence: CDR1 LGHNT, CDR2 FRNRAP. V was trimmed by 5 bases and J by 5 bases, leaving 16 bases between them. The CDR3 is made up of 16 amino acids. Filled out from reference TRBV12-5 and TRBJ1-6, the complete variable domain reads DARVTQTPRHKVTEMGQEVTMRCQPILGHNTVFWYRQTMMQGLELLAYFRNRAPLDDSGMPKDRFSAEMPDATLATLKIQPSEPRDSAVYFCASGARAHPNNSPLHFGNGTRLTVT.

The chain joins TRBV24-1 to TRBJ1-5; 7 positions agree with TRBD1. In germline, CDR1 is KGHDR, CDR2 SFDVKD. After removal of 8 bases from V and 2 bases from J, the junction contained 8 bases not matched to a gene. The CDR3 is 15 residues long. Written as DNA, the CDR3 is TGTGCCACCAAAAACCGGGACAGCTGCAATCAGCCCCAGCATTTT. Translated, it gives CATKNRDSCNQPQHF.

Written as DNA, the CDR3 is TGCGCCAGCAGTGAGGTCCGGGGGCTTGGCACTGAAGCTTTCTTT. This gives the protein CASSEVRGLGTEAFF. V usage is TRBV10-1 and J usage is TRBJ1-1; D might be TRBD1 (6 bases). V was shortened by 2 bases and J by 4 bases, with 14 bases between the two germline ends. CDR1 and CDR2 from the germline V gene are WNHNN and SYGVQD (reference sequence). The CDR3 loop spans 15 amino acids.

The chain carries TRBV19 and TRBJ2-1, with 12 bases lining up with TRBD1. Germline V CDR1 and CDR2: LNHDA, SQIVND (reference sequence). CDR3 size: 15 residues. The trim removed 3 bases at V and 5 bases at J, leaving 2 bases unmatched. CDR3 nucleotides: TGTGCCAGTAGTATCTGGGACAGGGGGCACAATGAGCAGTTCTTC. The encoded protein is CASSIWDRGHNEQFF.

J is TRBJ1-2 and V is TRBV20-1, with TRBD1 as a possible D gene (6 bases). V gave up 5 bases and J gave up 1 base, with 20 bases separating them. The CDR3 spans 16 residues. Germline-derived CDR1 and CDR2 are DFQATT and SNEGSKA (reference sequence). CDR3 sequence: CSAGGWDNDINYGYTF. As DNA, the CDR3 is TGCAGTGCTGGGGGGTGGGACAATGACATTAACTATGGCTACACCTTC.

This clonotype was recorded at least ten times. This rearrangement joins TRBV27 to TRBJ2-5; 7 positions match TRBD1. J was trimmed by 6 bases and V by 8 bases; bases with no gene match: 6. Looked up from germline, CDR1 is MNHEY and CDR2 is SMNVEV (reference sequence). This CDR3 comprises 12 residues. Here the CDR3 DNA reads TGTGCCAGCTCTCGGGACAGCAAGACCCAGTACTTC. Translation: CASSRDSKTQYF.

This clonotype was seen more than once but under ten times. This rearrangement joins TRBV6-1 to TRBJ1-1, with D uncertain. The CDR3 length is 13 residues. V lost 6 bases, J lost 3 bases, and 11 bases lay in between. CDR1 is MNHNS, CDR2 SASEGT, per germline. CDR3 nucleotide sequence: TGTGCCAGCAGAATGAATTTGGACACTGAAGCTTTCTTT. Amino acid sequence: CASRMNLDTEAFF.

Ten or more counts support this clonotype. The V and J genes are TRBV5-5 and TRBJ2-2; tentatively, D is TRBD1 or TRBD2 (5 bases each). Germline CDR1 and CDR2: SGHKS and YYEKEE (reference sequence). The CDR3 is 15 amino acids. Trimming pared 3 bases from V and 1 base from J, leaving 10 bases between. The CDR3, as DNA: TGTGCCAGCAGCTCCGGGACCCGGAACACCGGGGAGCTGTTTTTT. The encoded protein is CASSSGTRNTGELFF.

This clonotype was seen more than once but under ten times. This chain links TRBV20-1 with TRBJ2-5, with TRBD2 as a possible D gene (5 bases). V lost 6 bases, J lost 2 bases, and 7 bases lay in between. Germline assignment: CDR1 DFQATT and CDR2 SNEGSKA (reference sequence). This CDR3 region has 11 residues. CDR3 in amino acids: CSAGLQETQYF. CDR3 DNA: TGCAGTGCCGGACTGCAAGAGACCCAGTACTTC.

This clonotype was observed at least ten times. The chain carries TRBV5-1 and TRBJ1-1, with a weak D call TRBD1 (5 bases). Germline CDR1 SGHRS, CDR2 YFSETQ. Trimming removed 4 bases at V and 3 bases at J, with 10 bases between. The CDR3 length is 13 residues. The CDR3 spells CASSPGLDTEAFF. CDR3 in DNA: TGCGCCAGCAGCCCAGGGCTGGACACTGAAGCTTTCTTT. Full variable domain (remainder filled in from reference TRBV5-1 and TRBJ1-1): KAGVTQTPRYLIKTRGQQVTLSCSPISGHRSVSWYQQTPGQGLQFLFEYFSETQRNKGNFPGRFSGRQFSNSRSEMNVSTLELGDSALYLCASSPGLDTEAFFGQGTRLTVV.

This sequence joins TRBV28 and TRBJ2-3; 11 bases are a match to TRBD2. Germline V gene lookup returns CDR1 MDHEN and CDR2 SYDVKM. With V trimmed by 4 bases and J by 6 bases, 9 bases remained unmatched. The CDR3 has 16 amino acids. CDR3 in amino acids: CASSSPDSGGEDTQYF. The CDR3 DNA reads as TGTGCCAGCAGTTCCCCGGATAGCGGGGGGGAGGATACGCAGTATTTT.

The chain uses TRBV4-1 and TRBJ1-5, with D maybe TRBD1 (6 bases). The ends were cut back, 5 bases at V and 0 bases at J, with 11 bases in the middle. The length of the CDR3 is 15 residues. Germline V gene lookup returns CDR1 MGHRA and CDR2 YSYEKL. The CDR3 nucleotides read TGCGCCAGCAGCGATAGACAGGTTAGCAATCAGCCCCAGCATTTT. Protein: CASSDRQVSNQPQHF.

This clonotype was recorded at least ten times. The gene calls are TRBV27 and TRBJ1-2; TRBD1 is a possible D gene (5 bases). CDR3 length: 15 amino acids. V lost 4 bases and J 8 bases, leaving 20 bases between the germline ends. Germline V gene sequence: CDR1 MNHEY, CDR2 SMNVEV (reference sequence). CDR3 DNA sequence: TGTGCCAGCAGTTCCGGTGACAGCCTAAAGGGGGGCTACACCTTC. As protein: CASSSGDSLKGGYTF.